What follows describes a single T cell receptor (beta chain). Germline lookup yields CDR1 SGHRS and CDR2 YFSETQ. CDR3 length equals 15 residues. V shed 6 bases, J shed 3 bases, and the junction held 10 bases outside the gene matches. The data derive from a study of OX40 agonist ivuxolimab in advanced cancers. The wider study: Dosing consisted of intravenous ivuxolimab at 0.01 to 10 mg/kg every 2 weeks. Dose-escalation patients' cancers were hepatocellular carcinoma, melanoma, renal cell or head and neck cancer. Three patients showed partial responses: one hepatocellular carcinoma and two cutaneous melanoma cases. Past anti-PD-1, anti-PD-L1 or anti-CTLA-4 therapy was accepted, and around 40% had received some.

Profiling relied on immunoSEQ multiplex PCR, and the TCRdb table lists in-frame clones only, not all of them. The sample has about 98,000 clones, around 85% seen once. The chain uses TRBV5-1 and TRBJ1-1, with 8 positions matching TRBD1. Sequencing was performed on CD4+ or CD8+ T cells sorted from blood, taken in a trial of the OX40 agonist ivuxolimab. The sequence was obtained from an adult with an advanced solid tumor such as melanoma, head and neck, liver or kidney cancer. The CDR3 region has the DNA TGCGCCAGCACAAATCAGGGGGCCCGGGACACTGAAGCTTTCTTT. It codes for CASTNQGARDTEAFF.